This TCR beta chain is from a study of shared clonotypes between healthy human individuals. Some clones are missing from TCRdb's copy, which holds only in-frame ones; the method was immunoSEQ multiplex PCR. The sample consists of fewer than 800,000 clones, about 92% of them appearing once. With 3 bases removed from V and 3 bases from J, the gap between germline ends came to 12 bases. Looked up from germline, CDR1 is LNHDA and CDR2 is SQIVND (reference sequence). There are 14 residues in the CDR3. In the naive CD8 group, cells lacked CD45RO and were positively selected for CCR7, so terminally differentiated effector memory CD45RA+ cells were left out.

The chain has TRBV19 and TRBJ2-7, with D tentatively TRBD1 (6 bases). This TCR was recovered from a man between 25 and 39 years old in good health. Material: naive CD8+ T cells sorted from blood. This CDR3 is CASSIAGVDYEQYF. For the CDR3, the DNA is TGTGCCAGTAGTATCGCAGGGGTGGACTACGAGCAGTACTTC.